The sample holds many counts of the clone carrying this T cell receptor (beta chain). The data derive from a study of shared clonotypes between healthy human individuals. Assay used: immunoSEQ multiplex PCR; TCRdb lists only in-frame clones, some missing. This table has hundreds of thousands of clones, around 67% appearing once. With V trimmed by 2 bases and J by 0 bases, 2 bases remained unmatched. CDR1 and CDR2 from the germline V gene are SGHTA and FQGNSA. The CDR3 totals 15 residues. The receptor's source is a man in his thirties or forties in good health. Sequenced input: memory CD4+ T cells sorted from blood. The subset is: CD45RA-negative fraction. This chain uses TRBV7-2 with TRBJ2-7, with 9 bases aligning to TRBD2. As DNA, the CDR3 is TGTGCCAGCAGCTTAAGGACTAGCGCCTCCTACGAGCAGTACTTC. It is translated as CASSLRTSASYEQYF.